The 26 T cell receptor beta chains reported below all come from one sample, sequenced in a study of human CD8 memory T cell subsets (dated by TCRdb to between 2020 and 2021). Sequencing took place on a NextSeq 550. A Human TCR Profiling Kit was used to prepare UMI-labeled 5' RACE TCRbeta libraries. Each entry corresponds to one CDR3 protein sequence from reads that TCRdb reprocessed, and DNA is not given. Per the sample table, the count is several thousand distinct CDR3 sequences. The ten largest clones capture more than 20% of the sample. Sequencing was performed on CD8+ stem-like memory T cells (TSCM and TCM) sorted from PBMCs. The sample's cell subset or site, from its label and the paper: stem-like memory CD8 T cells (TSTEM), CCR7+ PD-1- TIGIT-. All receptors come from a human donor in good health.

This chain joins TRBV28 and TRBJ2-7; TCRdb's assignment of TRBD2 cannot be checked, as there is no DNA. The CDR3 covers 16 residues. Looked up from germline, CDR1 is MDHEN and CDR2 is SYDVKM. CDR3 loop: CASSIIGTSGTYEQYF.

The chain recombines TRBV12-3 or TRBV12-4 with TRBJ2-7; without DNA, the TCRdb call of TRBD1 cannot be checked. This CDR3 has 11 residues. The CDR3 is CASSLGQEQYF.

This clonotype shows up as medium-sized (0.01 to 0.1%) by frequency. CDR3 residues: CASRDANINEQYF. This chain joins TRBV14 and TRBJ2-7; TCRdb picks TRBD1, but there is no DNA to check that call. This CDR3 has 13 amino acids. Germline V lookup: CDR1 SGHDN, CDR2 FVKESK.

The rearrangement links TRBV25-1 to TRBJ2-7. Germline V CDR1 and CDR2: MGHDK, SYGVNS. CDR3 length: 13 amino acids. Here the CDR3 reads CASEDGDSYEQYF.

This chain joins TRBV20-1 and TRBJ2-1. The CDR3 is 14 residues long. Germline loops: CDR1 DFQATT, CDR2 SNEGSKA (reference sequence). The CDR3 sequence: CSANDRGSYNEQFF.

V usage is TRBV21-1 and J usage is TRBJ2-7; with no DNA, the TCRdb D assignment of TRBD2 cannot be verified. TRBV21-1 is recorded as a pseudogene. The length of the CDR3 is 16 residues. The CDR3: CASSNRLSGRPGEQYF.

Frequency places this clonotype as medium-sized (0.01 to 0.1%). The chain joins TRBV11-2 to TRBJ1-1; the TCRdb call, TRBD1, lacks DNA for checking. The germline CDR1 and CDR2 sequences are SGHAT and FQNNGV. The CDR3 has 16 amino acids. The CDR3 region is CASSLARQGTNTEAFF.

The V call is TRBV21-1, the J call TRBJ2-1; without DNA, the TCRdb call of TRBD1 cannot be checked. TRBV21-1 is listed as a pseudogene. This CDR3 contains 16 residues. The chain's CDR3 is CASSKAPGTGGNEQFF.

The V gene is TRBV4-1, the J gene TRBJ1-5. This CDR3 region has 13 residues. The germline V gene has CDR1 MGHRA and CDR2 YSYEKL. CDR3 region: CASSQVGDQPQHF.

The CDR3 loop reads CSATAGTSDTGELFF. The rearrangement links TRBV20-1 to TRBJ2-2; TCRdb returns TRBD2, unconfirmable since there is no DNA. The CDR3 is 15 residues long. Germline CDR1 DFQATT, CDR2 SNEGSKA (reference sequence).

This chain joins TRBV7-9 and TRBJ2-4; TCRdb gives TRBD1 as the D gene, but with no DNA this cannot be confirmed. The CDR3 totals 12 residues. Germline loops: CDR1 SEHNR, CDR2 FQNEAQ (reference sequence). The CDR3 reads CASSGQGNIQYF.

J is TRBJ2-5 and V is TRBV7-9. Germline values: CDR1 SEHNR, CDR2 FQNEAQ (reference sequence). The length of the CDR3 is 14 residues. CDR3 protein: CASSSMSEDETQYF.

This chain links TRBV11-2 with TRBJ2-1. The CDR3 covers 15 residues. In germline, CDR1 is SGHAT, CDR2 FQNNGV. CDR3 amino acids: CASSPWAYAYNEQFF. The variable domain in full, completed from reference TRBV11-2 and TRBJ2-1, reads EAGVAQSPRYKIIEKRQSVAFWCNPISGHATLYWYQQILGQGPKLLIQFQNNGVVDDSQLPKDRFSAERLKGVDSTLKIQPAKLEDSAVYLCASSPWAYAYNEQFFGPGTRLTVL.

The V gene is TRBV27, the J gene TRBJ2-5. CDR3 size: 11 residues. Germline lookup yields CDR1 MNHEY and CDR2 SMNVEV (reference sequence). CDR3 region: CASSSLGTQYF.

This chain links TRBV5-6 with TRBJ2-5; TCRdb indicates TRBD1, and absent DNA this call remains unverified. This CDR3 spans 15 amino acids. Germline V gene data show CDR1 as SGHDT and CDR2 as YYEEEE. CDR3 in amino acids: CASRESGTGKETQYF.

This chain uses TRBV5-1 with TRBJ2-3; TCRdb names TRBD2, which stays unverified in the absence of DNA. Germline V gives CDR1 SGHRS, CDR2 YFSETQ. The CDR3 contains 19 residues. The chain's CDR3 is CASSLAGGRAGGFADTQYF.

In terms of frequency, this clonotype is medium-sized. The rearrangement links TRBV6-5 to TRBJ1-1; as DNA is missing, the TRBD1 call by TCRdb cannot be tested. In germline, CDR1 is MNHEY, CDR2 SVGAGI. The CDR3 is made up of 16 amino acids. The CDR3 is CASSQIGDRANTEAFF.

This chain uses TRBV11-2 with TRBJ2-7; TCRdb outputs TRBD2, but without DNA this stays unchecked. CDR1 and CDR2 from the germline V gene are SGHAT and FQNNGV. This CDR3 is 15 amino acids long. The CDR3 protein is CASSSALAGAGEQYF. The full variable domain, its missing parts supplied by reference TRBV11-2 and TRBJ2-7, is EAGVAQSPRYKIIEKRQSVAFWCNPISGHATLYWYQQILGQGPKLLIQFQNNGVVDDSQLPKDRFSAERLKGVDSTLKIQPAKLEDSAVYLCASSSALAGAGEQYFGPGTRLTVT.

The chain uses TRBV6-5 and TRBJ1-1; TCRdb outputs TRBD1, but without DNA this stays unchecked. CDR1 is MNHEY and CDR2 is SVGAGI in the germline V gene. This CDR3 contains 14 residues. The chain's CDR3 is CASSAGQGGAEAFF.

This sequence joins TRBV11-2 and TRBJ2-3; TCRdb gives TRBD2 as the D gene, but with no DNA this cannot be confirmed. The CDR3 has 14 amino acids. Germline CDR1 SGHAT, CDR2 FQNNGV. The CDR3 sequence is CASSLVGSKHTQYF.

This chain uses TRBV25-1 with TRBJ2-7. Germline V gene data show CDR1 as MGHDK and CDR2 as SYGVNS. The CDR3 contains 12 residues. This CDR3 reads CASSGRSYEQYF.

The chain links TRBV6-1 to TRBJ2-7; absent DNA, TCRdb's TRBD2 call cannot be checked. CDR3 length: 14 residues. CDR1 is MNHNS, CDR2 SASEGT, per germline. CDR3 sequence: CASSEGTSGVEQYF.

This clonotype is called medium-sized based on its frequency. The V gene is TRBV3-1, the J gene TRBJ1-2. CDR3 length: 18 residues. CDR1 is LGHDT, CDR2 YNNKEL, per germline (reference sequence). The CDR3 region is CASSQDSGTAAYFYGYTF. Together with reference TRBV3-1 and TRBJ1-2, the CDR3 gives the full variable domain: DTAVSQTPKYLVTQMGNDKSIKCEQNLGHDTMYWYKQDSKKFLKIMFSYNNKELIINETVPNRFSPKSPDKAHLNLHINSLELGDSAVYFCASSQDSGTAAYFYGYTFGSGTRLTVV.

V and J are TRBV2 and TRBJ2-2; TCRdb calls TRBD1, which cannot be checked without DNA. CDR1 and CDR2 from the germline V gene are SNHLY and FYNNEI. This CDR3 region has 17 residues. The chain's CDR3 is CASSEAPRGPNTGELFF.

By frequency, this clonotype is medium-sized. The rearrangement links TRBV5-1 to TRBJ2-3; TCRdb's assignment of TRBD2 cannot be checked, as there is no DNA. The CDR3 covers 18 residues. CDR1 and CDR2 (germline): SGHRS, YFSETQ. This CDR3 reads CASSLRGAGGPVADTQYF.

V and J are TRBV28 and TRBJ2-1; absent DNA, TCRdb's TRBD1 call cannot be checked. Germline V gene sequence: CDR1 MDHEN, CDR2 SYDVKM. The CDR3 is 15 amino acids. CDR3: CASSFFGGLYNEQFF.